The clone carrying this TCR beta chain was seen only once. The antigen remains unidentified. The PCR had 60 Vbeta and 13 Jbeta primers. TCRdb's table, derived via immunoSEQ multiplex PCR, lists solely in-frame clones and lacks some. The table has fewer than 200,000 clones, approximately 81% seen once; the top ten hold 7%. This record belongs to a study of cytomegalovirus exposure and HLA in healthy donors. Study details: Researchers previously reported finding roughly 120 million unique TCR beta sequences from around 200 million T cells. General study points: Through in vitro validation, a few CMV-associated chains were shown to be specific for CMV antigens.

V dropped 7 bases and J dropped 3; count of bases not matched to a gene: 6. Germline V lookup: CDR1 SGHDN, CDR2 FVKESK. This CDR3 has 13 amino acids. This TCR was recovered from a woman in her 30s in good health and CMV-seropositive. The chain links TRBV14 to TRBJ2-7; TRBD1 matches at 7 bases. Sequencing used PBMCs. The CDR3 spells CASKIQGFYEQYF. For the CDR3, the DNA is TGTGCCAGCAAAATACAGGGGTTCTACGAGCAGTACTTC.